The clone carrying this TCR beta chain was seen a handful of times. No antigen is known for it. This entry is derived from a study of post-analysis software for immune sequencing data. Regarding the study as a whole: Diversity measured as normalized Chao1 was significantly lower in multiple sclerosis patients than in controls. With TRBV5-6, TRBV5-1 and TRBV20-1 included, 4 or 5 TRBV segments were more frequent in patients than in controls.

V lost 0 bases to trimming and J lost 1 base; unmatched junction nucleotides: 3. The germline gives CDR1 SGHTA, CDR2 FQGTGA. The CDR3 loop spans 17 amino acids. Unique molecular identifiers tagged the TCR beta cDNA libraries. It was from roughly 1.1 to 9.2 million T cells that some 500,000 cDNA molecules came. TCRdb re-called the PCR reads with MiXCR, one entry per CDR3 protein. The sample comprises about 540,000 distinct CDR3 sequences, approximately 34% of which are singletons, and approximately 6% rests with the top ten. This sequence joins TRBV7-3 and TRBJ2-2; 9 bases map to TRBD2. The sample was blood. The receptor was derived from a girl aged 2 to 17 with multiple sclerosis. The CDR3 region is CASSLTSGGRNTGELFF. The CDR3 coding sequence is TGTGCCAGCAGCTTAACTAGCGGGGGCCGGAACACCGGGGAGCTGTTTTTT.